This T cell receptor (beta chain) was retrieved from a study of shared clonotypes between healthy human individuals. Study context: Used for every donor were three CD4 naive, three CD4 memory, two CD8 naive and one CD8 memory plate. Findings and limits, study-wide: Among donors, clonotype sharing was expected to be affected by sequencing depth. Lower generation probabilities were found for non-shared clonotypes than for those shared by all four donors.

Assay: immunoSEQ multiplex PCR; the TCRdb copy retains only in-frame clones and omits some. Of a few million clones detected, about nine tenths appear once; the ten largest clones hold more than 0.35%. For this clone: Its antigen remains unidentified.

Per germline, CDR1 SGHTA and CDR2 FQGTGA. The CDR3 contains 15 residues. Trimming removed 2 bases at V and 3 bases at J, with 12 bases between. V and J are TRBV7-3 and TRBJ2-3, with D perhaps TRBD1 (5 bases). Sequenced material: naive CD4+ T cells from PBMCs. Subset of the sample: CD45RA+ positively selected. This TCR was sampled from a man aged 18 to 30 in good health. Some clones in this sample may be carry-over from other donors' samples. CDR3 sequence: CASSLGPGLTDTQYF. For the CDR3, the DNA is TGTGCCAGCAGCTTAGGTCCAGGGTTAACAGATACGCAGTATTTT.